One T cell receptor (beta chain) is described in this entry. TCRdb's copy holds only in-frame clones and misses some; the assay was immunoSEQ multiplex PCR. The sample holds some 680,000 clones; around 78% are singletons and the top ten take about 1.8%. This sample stems from a study of shared clonotypes between healthy human individuals. Study-level information: CD4 naive and memory got three plates each, CD8 naive two, CD8 memory one.

This receptor was taken from a woman aged 30 to 39 in good health. Sequenced input: memory CD4+ T cells sorted from blood. The subset is: CD45RA-negative fraction.

The CDR3 coding sequence is TGTGCCAGCAGTCCTAGGACTAGCGGGGGTACGCAGTATTTT. It translates to CASSPRTSGGTQYF. The V call is TRBV2, the J call TRBJ2-3, with 13 positions matching TRBD2. The CDR3 loop spans 14 amino acids. The junction had 4 bases not matched to a gene; V was cut back by 5 bases and J by 8 bases. CDR1 SNHLY and CDR2 FYNNEI come from the germline V gene. The variable domain in full, completed from reference TRBV2 and TRBJ2-3, reads EPEVTQTPSHQVTQMGQEVILRCVPISNHLYFYWYRQILGQKVEFLVSFYNNEISEKSEIFDDQFSVERPDGSNFTLKIRSTKLEDSAMYFCASSPRTSGGTQYFGPGTRLTVL.